The 4 T cell receptor beta chains listed next were all sequenced from one sample in a study of blood T cell repertoires in COVID-19. Clones were sequenced by immunoSEQ multiplex PCR, and TCRdb holds only the in-frame ones, with some missing. The sample gives 250,000 or so clones, just under 85% of which show up once; roughly 10% is in the top ten. Sequenced sample: peripheral blood. The origin of the receptors is a man older than 75 with acute or convalescent COVID-19.

This chain connects TRBV7-2 to TRBJ2-5; 11 nucleotides match TRBD2. CDR1 is SGHTA, CDR2 FQGNSA, per germline. The CDR3 runs 17 residues. After removal of 1 base from V and 2 bases from J, the junction contained 6 bases not matched to a gene. The chain's CDR3 is CASSLGLAGSTQETQYF. CDR3 DNA sequence: TGTGCCAGCAGCTTAGGACTAGCGGGATCAACGCAAGAGACCCAGTACTTC.

The rearrangement joins TRBV19 to TRBJ2-4; D is perhaps TRBD1 (5 bases). The CDR3 runs 14 residues. V lost 5 bases, J lost 0 bases, and 8 bases lay in between. Germline CDR1 LNHDA, CDR2 SQIVND (reference sequence). CDR3 sequence reads: CASSRDRAKNIQYF. CDR3 DNA: TGTGCCAGTAGTCGAGACAGAGCCAAAAACATTCAGTACTTC.

Concerning this clone itself: The junction shows a germline mismatch at one end, possibly a read error. The sample contains more than one DNA sequence encoding this CDR3. The V call is TRBV30, the J call TRBJ1-3; TRBD1 agrees at 8 bases. Germline CDR1 is GTSNPN and CDR2 is SVGIG (reference sequence). CDR3 length: 13 amino acids. CDR3 DNA: TGTGCTTGGAACAGGGGGTCTGGAAACACCATATATTTT. Amino acid sequence: CAWNRGSGNTIYF.

The chain has TRBV2 and TRBJ1-5, with D tentatively TRBD1 (6 bases). V gave up 6 bases and J gave up 9 bases, with 15 bases separating them. Germline CDR1 and CDR2: SNHLY and FYNNEI. The CDR3 spans 13 residues. Written as DNA, the CDR3 is TGTGCCAGCAGCCCGGGACACGGAGGGCCCCAGCATTTT. It encodes CASSPGHGGPQHF.